A selection of T cell receptor beta chains follows, all from one sample in a study of beta chain features in type 1 diabetes. Profiled with immunoSEQ multiplex PCR; TCRdb holds only in-frame clones, not every one. The sample has about 660,000 clones, about an eighth seen once. Sequenced material: naive CD4+ T cells from blood. The receptors were sampled from a young man with type 1 diabetes. Each CDR3 is given with its conserved first and last residue. A D gene is named only where the DNA matches it firmly. Some rows have no size entry. The others give once, few or many, or a class for an expanded clone.

v_call	d_call	j_call	clone_size	cdr3_nt	cdr3_aa
TRBV11-2	TRBD2	TRBJ2-3	once	TGTGCCAGCAGCTTAGACGAACGGACTAGCGGGAGGGTTGGGACAGATACGCAGTATTTT	CASSLDERTSGRVGTDTQYF
TRBV7-9	-	TRBJ2-7	-	TGTGCCAGCGGGGATCGCGTTTTCTACGAGCAGTACTTC	CASGDRVFYEQYF
TRBV11-3	-	TRBJ2-7	few	TGTGCCAGCAGCTTAAAACCTTTCGACGAGCAGTACTTC	CASSLKPFDEQYF
TRBV9	TRBD1	TRBJ2-7	-	TGTGCCAGCAGCGCAGGGACAGGAAATACCTACGAGCAGTACTTC	CASSAGTGNTYEQYF
TRBV7-3	-	TRBJ2-1	few	TGTGCCAGCAGCTTAACCGGGGGCAGCAATGAGCAGTTCTTC	CASSLTGGSNEQFF
TRBV28	TRBD2	TRBJ2-6	-	TGTGCCAGCCGTAGCGGGGGACCTAGCTCTGGGGCCAACGTCCTGACTTTC	CASRSGGPSSGANVLTF
TRBV30	-	TRBJ1-5	-	TGTGCCTGGACAAAAGTAGGCAATCAGCCCCAGCATTTT	CAWTKVGNQPQHF
TRBV7-9	TRBD1	TRBJ1-1	-	TGTGCCAGCAGCGGGGACAGCAACACTGAAGCTTTCTTT	CASSGDSNTEAFF
TRBV7-6	-	TRBJ2-7	few	TGTGCCAGCAGCCGTGTACAGGGAGGCGGGTACGAGCAGTACTTC	CASSRVQGGGYEQYF
TRBV7-6	-	TRBJ2-5	few	TGTGCCAGCAGATCCCCGGGGGAGAGTGGGAAGACCCAGTACTTC	CASRSPGESGKTQYF
TRBV4-2	TRBD1	TRBJ2-7	-	TGTGCCAGCAGCCAAGATTGGGACAGGGTGGCCTACGAGCAGTACTTC	CASSQDWDRVAYEQYF
TRBV7-2	TRBD2	TRBJ2-1	few	TGTGCCAGCAGCTTCGCGGGAGGGGGGTACAATGAGCAGTTCTTC	CASSFAGGGYNEQFF
TRBV14	-	TRBJ2-2	few	TGTGCCAGCAGCCAAGATAACCATCGAACCGGGGAGCTGTTTTTT	CASSQDNHRTGELFF
TRBV30	TRBD1	TRBJ1-2	-	TGTGCCTTCCGGGTGCAGGGGGTATTAACTAACTATGGCTACACCTTC	CAFRVQGVLTNYGYTF
TRBV14	-	TRBJ2-2	-	TGTGCCAGCAGCCCTCTTAGAACCGGGGAGCTGTTTTTT	CASSPLRTGELFF
TRBV14	TRBD1	TRBJ1-2	few	TGTGCCAGCAGCCCCAGGACAGGGGGGACTGGCTACACCTTC	CASSPRTGGTGYTF
TRBV6-6	TRBD2	TRBJ2-3	-	TGTGCCATCCTAGCGGGGGGAACAGATACGCAGTATTTT	CAILAGGTDTQYF
TRBV7-9	-	TRBJ1-4	-	TGTGCCAGCAGCTTATCGCCTACCTCACGGGGTGAAAAACTGTTTTTT	CASSLSPTSRGEKLFF
TRBV7-2	-	TRBJ2-7	many	TGTGCCAGCAGCTTTTCCTACGAGCAGTACTTC	CASSFSYEQYF
TRBV2	-	TRBJ1-5	few	TGTGCCAGCAGCCCCGAAGGGGCCTACAATCAGCCCCAGCATTTT	CASSPEGAYNQPQHF
TRBV30	-	TRBJ2-2	-	TGTGCCTGGAGTGTCACGAACACCGGGGAGCTGTTTTTT	CAWSVTNTGELFF
TRBV7-2	-	TRBJ1-1	-	TGTGCCAGCAGGGAACAAACGAACACTGAAGCTTTCTTT	CASREQTNTEAFF
TRBV7-6	-	TRBJ2-3	-	TGTGCCAGCAGCCTAAGCGGAATAGATACGCAGTATTTT	CASSLSGIDTQYF
TRBV7-2	TRBD1	TRBJ2-7	few	TGTGCCAGCAGCCTTCTCCTAAGGACAGGCTCCTACGAGCAGTACTTC	CASSLLLRTGSYEQYF
TRBV19	-	TRBJ2-1	-	TGTGCCAGTAGTATAGATTCTCTAGCGGAGCAGTTCTTC	CASSIDSLAEQFF
TRBV11-2	-	TRBJ1-2	few	TGTGCCAGCAGCTCCCAATGGAGGGGCTATGGCTACACCTTC	CASSSQWRGYGYTF
TRBV14	TRBD2	TRBJ2-1	-	TGTGCCAGCAGCCGAGGGACTAGCGCATATTACAATGAGCAGTTCTTC	CASSRGTSAYYNEQFF
TRBV10-3	-	TRBJ2-2	few	TGTGCCATCGCAGGCACGAACACCGGGGAGCTGTTTTTT	CAIAGTNTGELFF
TRBV5-4	-	TRBJ2-2	few	TGTGCCAGCAGCTTACAGGATTCCGGGGAGCTGTTTTTT	CASSLQDSGELFF
TRBV28	-	TRBJ1-5	few	TGTGCCAGCAGTTCCCCCGTGGGATTCTGGGGTAGGAATCAGCCCCAGCATTTT	CASSSPVGFWGRNQPQHF
TRBV9	-	TRBJ1-2	few	TGTGCCAGCAGCGTAGAAGACTATGGCTACACCTTC	CASSVEDYGYTF
TRBV11-2	-	TRBJ1-1	-	TGTGCCAGCAGCTCATCCATTGGGGGATGGACTGAAGCTTTCTTT	CASSSSIGGWTEAFF
TRBV7-9	-	TRBJ1-2	-	TGTGCCAGCAGCTTCACACAGGGCGATGGCTACACCTTC	CASSFTQGDGYTF
TRBV9	-	TRBJ1-6	few	TGTGCCAGCAGCGCCCCTCCGGAGGGAAGCGGTTCACCCCTCCACTTT	CASSAPPEGSGSPLHF
TRBV6-5	TRBD2	TRBJ2-7	-	TGTGCCAGCAGCCGGACTAGCGGGGGACTATACGAGCAGTACTTC	CASSRTSGGLYEQYF
TRBV29-1	-	TRBJ1-1	few	TGCAGCTTTGGACAGAACACTGAAGCTTTCTTT	CSFGQNTEAFF
TRBV16	-	TRBJ1-2	few	TGTGCCAGCAGCCAAAACTCCTATGGCTACACCTTC	CASSQNSYGYTF
TRBV29-1	-	TRBJ2-6	-	TGCAGCGTTGTTAACGGGGCCAACGTCCTGACTTTC	CSVVNGANVLTF
TRBV4-3	-	TRBJ2-7	-	TGCGCCAGCAGCCAAGATTGGGGTCCCTACGAGCAGTACTTC	CASSQDWGPYEQYF
TRBV19	-	TRBJ1-1	few	TGTGCCAGTAGTGCTGCAGGGAGAAGGGCTTTCTTT	CASSAAGRRAFF
TRBV28	-	TRBJ2-5	-	TGTGCCAGCAGTGAGGGGCCCCAAGAGACCCAGTACTTC	CASSEGPQETQYF
TRBV5-4	TRBD2	TRBJ2-3	few	TGTGCCAGCAGGGTAGGGACTAGCGTATACACAGATACGCAGTATTTT	CASRVGTSVYTDTQYF
TRBV11-3	-	TRBJ1-1	-	TGTGCCAGCAGCTTAGCAGGGAGTCGGGGCACTGAAGCTTTCTTT	CASSLAGSRGTEAFF
TRBV11-2	-	TRBJ2-3	few	TGTGCCAGCAGCTTGGGACGGGCGGCGGATACGCAGTATTTT	CASSLGRAADTQYF
TRBV20-1	-	TRBJ1-1	few	TGCAGTGCTAGTCTCCACACTGAAGCTTTCTTT	CSASLHTEAFF
TRBV29-1	-	TRBJ2-5	few	TGCAGCTCACACGTCCAAGAGACCCAGTACTTC	CSSHVQETQYF
TRBV4-1	TRBD2	TRBJ2-5	once	TGCGCCAGCAGCCAAGGGACTAGCTGGGGGGGCCAGTACTTC	CASSQGTSWGGQYF
TRBV6-5	-	TRBJ2-7	-	TGTGCCAGCAGTGATAGGGGGGCCTCCTACGAGCAGTACTTC	CASSDRGASYEQYF
TRBV29-1	-	TRBJ1-5	-	TGCAGCGTCCGGGGGGGGACCAATCAGCCCCAGCATTTT	CSVRGGTNQPQHF
TRBV10-3	-	TRBJ1-6	-	TGTGCCATCAGTAGGTCAGAGGGAGCTAATTCACCCCTCCACTTT	CAISRSEGANSPLHF
TRBV2	-	TRBJ2-6	few	TGTGCCAGCAGTCTCATCTCTGGGGCCAACGTCCTGACTTTC	CASSLISGANVLTF
TRBV4-1	-	TRBJ2-1	-	TGCGCCAGCAGCCAAGAGATCCGCGGGCCTTACAATGAGCAGTTCTTC	CASSQEIRGPYNEQFF
TRBV2	-	TRBJ2-5	-	TGTGCCAGCAGTGAAGTAGCGGTAGGAGAGACCCAGTACTTC	CASSEVAVGETQYF
TRBV5-4	TRBD2	TRBJ2-3	-	TGTGCCAGCAGCCCGGGACTAGCGAACACAGATACGCAGTATTTT	CASSPGLANTDTQYF
TRBV6-1	-	TRBJ2-3	-	TGTGCCAGCTTCCTACCGGGACGCAGCACAGATACGCAGTATTTT	CASFLPGRSTDTQYF